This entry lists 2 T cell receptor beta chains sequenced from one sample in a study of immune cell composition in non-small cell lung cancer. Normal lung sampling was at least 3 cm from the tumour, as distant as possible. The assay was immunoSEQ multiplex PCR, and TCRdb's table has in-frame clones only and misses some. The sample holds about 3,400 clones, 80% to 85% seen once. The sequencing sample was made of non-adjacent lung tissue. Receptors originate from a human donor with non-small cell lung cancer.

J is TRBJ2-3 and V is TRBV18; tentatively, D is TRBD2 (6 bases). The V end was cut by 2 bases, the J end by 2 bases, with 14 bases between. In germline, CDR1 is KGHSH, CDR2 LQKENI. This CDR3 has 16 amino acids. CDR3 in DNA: TGTGCCAGCTCACCAGCCGCGGCGGGGACCACAGATACGCAGTATTTT. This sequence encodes CASSPAAAGTTDTQYF.

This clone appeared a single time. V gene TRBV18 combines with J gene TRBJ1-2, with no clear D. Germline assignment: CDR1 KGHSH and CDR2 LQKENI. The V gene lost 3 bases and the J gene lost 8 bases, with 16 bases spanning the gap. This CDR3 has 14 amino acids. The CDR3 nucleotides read TGTGCCAGCTCACCCCCCTCGTGGGCGGGAGGCTACACCTTC. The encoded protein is CASSPPSWAGGYTF. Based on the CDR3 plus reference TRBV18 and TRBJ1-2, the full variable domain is NAGVMQNPRHLVRRRGQEARLRCSPMKGHSHVYWYRQLPEEGLKFMVYLQKENIIDESGMPKERFSAEFPKEGPSILRIQQVVRGDSAAYFCASSPPSWAGGYTFGSGTRLTVV.